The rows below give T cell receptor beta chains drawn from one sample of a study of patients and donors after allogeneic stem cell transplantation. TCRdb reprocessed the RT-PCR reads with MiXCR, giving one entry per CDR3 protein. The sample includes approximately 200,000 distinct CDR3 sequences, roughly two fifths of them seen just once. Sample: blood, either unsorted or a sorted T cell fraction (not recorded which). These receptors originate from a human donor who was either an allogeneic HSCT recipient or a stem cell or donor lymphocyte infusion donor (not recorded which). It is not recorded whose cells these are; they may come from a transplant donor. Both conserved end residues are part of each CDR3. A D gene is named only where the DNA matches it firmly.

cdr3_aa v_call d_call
CASSSQGSGNTIYF TRBV13 NA
CASSRGASNQPQHF TRBV27 NA
CASSYTPTGLETQYF TRBV6-6 TRBD1
CASSQHAALSDEKLFF TRBV3-1 NA
CASSQDNGHDTGGLSYEQYF TRBV4-3 NA
CASSYLQGARSNQPQHF TRBV6-6 TRBD1
CSARDRASGDYEQYF TRBV20-1 TRBD2
CASSLYSGDYGYTF TRBV5-4 NA
CASSPIAAGLTDTQYF TRBV27 NA
CASKGLGEGDTEAFF TRBV27 NA
CASMRQGRTEAFF TRBV6-5 TRBD1
CASGLVLRGNTGELFF TRBV12-5 NA
CASRIAGMAYNEQFF TRBV6-2/TRBV6-3 TRBD2
CASRLGTGKAFF TRBV5-1 TRBD1
CASSFGGLTEAFF TRBV12-3/TRBV12-4 NA
CASSFSAGGKGNEQFF TRBV12-3/TRBV12-4 TRBD2
CASSQLMSGNTEAFF TRBV11-1 NA
CASSSDRLKEQFF TRBV7-2 NA
CATSDLPPRGGNEQFF TRBV24-1 NA
CASSYGQGGNYGYTF TRBV27 TRBD1
CASRSLPGFGDTQYF TRBV6-2/TRBV6-3 NA
CSARVSNGVSPQHF TRBV20-1 NA
CASSQDSTASLGAFF TRBV4-3 NA
CASSQAPGEQFF TRBV4-3 NA
CASSLEVWDRGLGTEAFF TRBV7-2 TRBD1
CASSLVGSTDTQYF TRBV7-8 NA
CASSFGNTIYF TRBV12-3/TRBV12-4 NA
CASSATTSGSYEQYF TRBV25-1 TRBD2
CAISVTNTNEKLFF TRBV10-3 NA
CASSVGGGRARNEQFF TRBV9 TRBD2
CASSLRTGDQPQHF TRBV28 TRBD1
CASSLDSGGPQHF TRBV12-3/TRBV12-4 NA
CSVETRGRRKTEAFF TRBV29-1 NA
CASSERGANHGYTF TRBV2 NA
CASTLHPTRPLTDTQYF TRBV14 NA
CASSIGTSEAKNIQYF TRBV27 TRBD2
CATTRGGGNEKLFF TRBV15 TRBD1
CSVDSMVGHNEQFF TRBV29-1 NA
CASSLAGGSNYGYTF TRBV7-9 NA
CASSAGLAGGRSYNEHFF TRBV28 TRBD2
CAWSFSVGQTEAFF TRBV30 NA